The source of this T cell receptor (beta chain) is a study of T cell repertoires in cytomegalovirus infection. From the reads, TCRdb called clonotypes with MiXCR, one entry per CDR3 protein. The sample records nearly 450,000 distinct CDR3 sequences, 25% to 40% being singletons. CDR3 length: 12 amino acids. The V gene lost 5 bases and the J gene lost 4 bases, with 6 bases spanning the gap. CDR1 is SEHNR and CDR2 is FQNEAQ in the germline V gene (reference sequence). What was sequenced was PBMCs. The chain combines TRBV7-9 with TRBJ2-1; D not certain. This receptor was identified in a human donor in good health (CMV status not recorded). Some clones in this sample may be carry-over from other donors' samples. The CDR3 DNA reads TGTGCCAGCAGCCCCGAGTACAATGAGCAGTTCTTC. Amino acids: CASSPEYNEQFF.